This TCR beta chain was captured in a study of glioma-infiltrating T cells after dendritic cell vaccination. The wider study: Monocyte-derived dendritic cells, cultured seven days with IL-4 and GM-CSF, were pulsed with autologous tumor lysate.

Time point in this sample: after dendritic cell vaccination, including at tumor progression/relapse. TCRdb keeps only in-frame clones here, not all; method: immunoSEQ multiplex PCR. The sample lists about 65,000 clones; around 86% were seen once. The CDR3 has 13 residues. CDR1 LNHDA and CDR2 SQIVND come from the germline V gene (reference sequence). The V end lost 2 bases, the J end lost 9 bases, and 11 bases lay between the germline ends. Study-wide results and caveats: TCR clonality showed no direct relationship with survival.

For this clone: Antigen: not known.

The specimen was blood, collected after dendritic cell vaccination. The chain carries TRBV19 and TRBJ2-1, with D maybe TRBD2 (5 bases). The clonotype comes from a human donor with glioblastoma. The chain's CDR3 is CASSITGLVEQFF. The CDR3 DNA follows: TGTGCCAGTAGTATAACGGGATTGGTTGAGCAGTTCTTC.